This T cell receptor beta chain was recorded in a study of beta chain features in type 1 diabetes. Study-wide results and caveats: Type 1 diabetes patients had VDJ junctions that carried fewer insertions and more deletions. There was no resolution here of whether HLA type influences TCRB rearrangement.

Germline values: CDR1 LNHDA, CDR2 SQIVND (reference sequence). The CDR3 is 14 amino acids. Deletions cut 3 bases from V and 7 bases from J, with 13 bases between. About this clone: Its antigen is not known.

Of the isolated RNA, all was reverse transcribed, and so the sequenced material was expressed TCRB transcripts. The study sequenced naive, central memory and regulatory T cell samples to an average of about 3.57 million reads. Data came from immunoSEQ multiplex PCR; TCRdb stores just in-frame clones and leaves some out. The sample includes about 150,000 clones, 40% to 55% of them seen just once. Sample: Tregs from blood. This rearrangement joins TRBV19 to TRBJ2-1; maybe TRBD1 (5 bases). This TCR came from a man between 18 and 29 years old in good health. DNA of the CDR3: TGTGCCAGTAGTATCTCAGGCAGGGCAAATGAGCAGTTCTTC. Its translation: CASSISGRANEQFF.